The clone carrying this TCR beta chain has at least ten counts. Its antigen is unknown. The read falls 3 residues short of the CDR3 end, and the missing part is taken from the germline J gene. CVID meant reduced serum IgG, IgA and/or IgM plus specific antibody deficiency. The CVID group had about 14 females and 25 to 35 males, mean age roughly 40. This record belongs to a study of T cell clonality in common variable immunodeficiency. Only in-frame clones appear in the TCRdb table, and some are missing; sequencing was by immunoSEQ multiplex PCR. This sample comprises tens of thousands of clones, none seen once only. The study, taken as a whole, reports: Common variable immunodeficiency TCR beta sequences reportedly had fewer deletions and N-nucleotide insertions. CVID patient heterogeneity limited repertoire-clinical complication correlations.

V was cut by 5 bases and J by 0 bases, with 15 bases left in between. The CDR3 contains 16 residues. CDR1 and CDR2 from the germline V gene are SGHVS and FQNEAQ. This receptor was obtained from a human donor with common variable immunodeficiency. Sample: peripheral blood mononuclear cells. The chain has TRBV7-8 and TRBJ2-3; D is unresolved. The sequenced part of the CDR3 DNA is TGTGCCAGCAGCCCCCCCCTGGCGGCTAGCACAGATACG. It translates to CASSPPLAASTDT. The complete CDR3 protein is CASSPPLAASTDTQYF. The full variable domain, rest sourced from reference TRBV7-8 and TRBJ2-3, is GAGVSQSPRYKVAKRGQDVALRCDPISGHVSLFWYQQALGQGPEFLTYFQNEAQLDKSGLPSDRFFAERPEGSVSTLKIQRTQQEDSAVYLCASSPPLAASTDTQYFGPGTRLTVL.